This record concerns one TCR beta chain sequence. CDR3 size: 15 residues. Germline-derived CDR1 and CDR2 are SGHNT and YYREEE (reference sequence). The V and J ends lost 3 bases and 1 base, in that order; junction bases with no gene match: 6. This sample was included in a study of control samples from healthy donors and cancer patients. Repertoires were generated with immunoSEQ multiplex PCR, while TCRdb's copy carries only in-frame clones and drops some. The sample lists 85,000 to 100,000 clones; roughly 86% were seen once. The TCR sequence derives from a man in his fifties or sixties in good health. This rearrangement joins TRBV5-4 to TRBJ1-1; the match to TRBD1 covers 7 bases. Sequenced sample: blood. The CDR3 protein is CASSWGTATNTEAFF. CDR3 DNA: TGTGCCAGCAGCTGGGGGACAGCCACGAACACTGAAGCTTTCTTT.